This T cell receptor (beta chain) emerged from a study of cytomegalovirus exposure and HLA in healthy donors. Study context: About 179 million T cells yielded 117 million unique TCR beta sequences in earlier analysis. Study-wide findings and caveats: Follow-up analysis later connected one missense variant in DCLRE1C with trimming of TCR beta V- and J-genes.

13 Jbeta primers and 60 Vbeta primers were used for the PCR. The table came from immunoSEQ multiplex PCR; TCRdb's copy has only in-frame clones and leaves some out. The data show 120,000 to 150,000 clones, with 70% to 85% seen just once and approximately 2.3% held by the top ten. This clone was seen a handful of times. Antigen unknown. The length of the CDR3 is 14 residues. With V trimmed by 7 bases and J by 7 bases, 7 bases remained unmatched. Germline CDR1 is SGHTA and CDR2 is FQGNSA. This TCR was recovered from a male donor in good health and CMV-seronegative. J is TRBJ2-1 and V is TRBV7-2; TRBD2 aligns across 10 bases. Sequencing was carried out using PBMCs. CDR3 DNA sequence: TGTGCCAGCACCTCCTGGACTAGCGGAAATGAGCAGTTCTTC. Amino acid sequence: CASTSWTSGNEQFF.